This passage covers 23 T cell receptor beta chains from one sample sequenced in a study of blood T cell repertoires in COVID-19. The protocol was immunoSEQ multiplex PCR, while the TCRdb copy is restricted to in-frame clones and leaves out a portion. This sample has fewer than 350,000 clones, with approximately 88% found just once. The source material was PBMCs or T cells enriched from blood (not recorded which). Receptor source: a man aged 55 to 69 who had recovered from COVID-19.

Here the CDR3 reads CSVDGGHLNTEAFF. CDR3 DNA sequence: TGCAGCGTTGACGGGGGGCACTTGAACACTGAAGCTTTCTTT. The chain combines TRBV29-1 with TRBJ1-1, with D possibly TRBD1 on 6 matching bases. V was cut by 3 bases and J by 0 bases, with 11 bases left in between. The germline CDR1 and CDR2 sequences are SQVTM and ANQGSEA. This CDR3 spans 14 amino acids.

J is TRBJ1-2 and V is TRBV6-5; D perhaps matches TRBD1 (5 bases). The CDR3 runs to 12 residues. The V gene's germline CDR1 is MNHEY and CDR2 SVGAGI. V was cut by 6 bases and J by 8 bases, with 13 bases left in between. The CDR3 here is CASREPQGGYTF. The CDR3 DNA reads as TGTGCCAGCAGGGAGCCTCAGGGAGGCTACACCTTC.

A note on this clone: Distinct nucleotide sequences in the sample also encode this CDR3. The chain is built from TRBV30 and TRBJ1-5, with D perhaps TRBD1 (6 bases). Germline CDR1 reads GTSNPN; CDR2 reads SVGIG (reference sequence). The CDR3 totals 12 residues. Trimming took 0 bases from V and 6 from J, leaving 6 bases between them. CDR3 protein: CAWSVQGQPQHF. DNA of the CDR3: TGTGCCTGGAGTGTACAGGGTCAGCCCCAGCATTTT.

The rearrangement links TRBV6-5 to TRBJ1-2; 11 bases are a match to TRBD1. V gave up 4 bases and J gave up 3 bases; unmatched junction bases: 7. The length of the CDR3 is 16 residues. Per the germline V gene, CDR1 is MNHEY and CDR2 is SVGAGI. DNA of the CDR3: TGTGCCAGCAGTTCACCGGGACAGGGGGGGGACTATGGCTACACCTTC. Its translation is CASSSPGQGGDYGYTF.

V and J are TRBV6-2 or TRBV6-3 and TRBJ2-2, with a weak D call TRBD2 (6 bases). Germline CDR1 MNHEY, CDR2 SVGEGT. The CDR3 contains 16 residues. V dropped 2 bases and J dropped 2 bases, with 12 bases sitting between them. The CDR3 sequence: CASSYVRGANTGELFF. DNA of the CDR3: TGTGCCAGCAGTTACGTGCGGGGAGCCAACACCGGGGAGCTGTTTTTT.

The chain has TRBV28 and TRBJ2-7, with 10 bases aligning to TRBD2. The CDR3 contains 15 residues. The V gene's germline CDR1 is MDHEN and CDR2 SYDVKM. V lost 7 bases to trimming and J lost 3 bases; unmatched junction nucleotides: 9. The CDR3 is CASTSPGLAFYEQYF. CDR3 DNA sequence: TGTGCCAGCACCAGCCCGGGACTAGCGTTCTACGAGCAGTACTTC. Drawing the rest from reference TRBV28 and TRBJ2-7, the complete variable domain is DVKVTQSSRYLVKRTGEKVFLECVQDMDHENMFWYRQDPGLGLRLIYFSYDVKMKEKGDIPEGYSVSREKKERFSLILESASTNQTSMYLCASTSPGLAFYEQYFGPGTRLTVT.

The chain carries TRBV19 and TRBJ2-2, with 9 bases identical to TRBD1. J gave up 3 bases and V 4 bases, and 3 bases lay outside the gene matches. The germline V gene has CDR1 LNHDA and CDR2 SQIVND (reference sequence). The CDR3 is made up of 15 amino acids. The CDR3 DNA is TGTGCCAGTAGTACCCGGGACAGGGACACCGGGGAGCTGTTTTTT. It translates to CASSTRDRDTGELFF.

As DNA, the CDR3 is TGTGCCACCTTACAGGCCTCCTACGAGCAGTACTTC. This encodes CATLQASYEQYF. The chain uses TRBV10-3 and TRBJ2-7; possible D gene TRBD1, 5 bases. The germline V gene has CDR1 ENHRY and CDR2 SYGVKD. This CDR3 region has 12 residues. Trimming removed 10 bases from V and 0 bases from J, with 10 bases in between.

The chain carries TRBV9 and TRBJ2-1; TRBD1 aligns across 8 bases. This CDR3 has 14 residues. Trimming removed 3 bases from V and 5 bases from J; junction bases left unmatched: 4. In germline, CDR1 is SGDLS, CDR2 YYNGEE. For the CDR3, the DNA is TGTGCCAGCAGCGCCACAGGGGGACACAATGAGCAGTTCTTC. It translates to CASSATGGHNEQFF.

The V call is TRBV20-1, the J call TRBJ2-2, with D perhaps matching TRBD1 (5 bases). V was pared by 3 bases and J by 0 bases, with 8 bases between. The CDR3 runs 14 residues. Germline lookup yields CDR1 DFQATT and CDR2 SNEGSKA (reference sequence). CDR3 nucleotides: TGCAGTGCTAGTCTGGGGCCGAACACCGGGGAGCTGTTTTTT. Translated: CSASLGPNTGELFF.

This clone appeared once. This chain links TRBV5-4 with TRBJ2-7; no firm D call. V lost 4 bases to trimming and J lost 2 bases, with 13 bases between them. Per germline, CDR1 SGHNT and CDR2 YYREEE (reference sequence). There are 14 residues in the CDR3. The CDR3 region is CASSPTSDTYEQYF. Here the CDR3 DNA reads TGTGCCAGCAGCCCGACATCCGATACCTACGAGCAGTACTTC.

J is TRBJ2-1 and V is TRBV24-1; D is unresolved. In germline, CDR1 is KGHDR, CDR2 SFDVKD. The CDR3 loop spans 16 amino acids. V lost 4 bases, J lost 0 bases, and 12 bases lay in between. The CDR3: CATSESDRGSYNEQFF. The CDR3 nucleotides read TGTGCCACCAGTGAATCAGACCGCGGCTCCTACAATGAGCAGTTCTTC.

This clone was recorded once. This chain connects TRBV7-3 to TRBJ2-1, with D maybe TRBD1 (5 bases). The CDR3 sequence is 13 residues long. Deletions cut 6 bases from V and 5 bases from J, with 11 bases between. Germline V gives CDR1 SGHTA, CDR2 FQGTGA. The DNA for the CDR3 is TGTGCCAGCAGTTCAGGGTTGAACAATGAGCAGTTCTTC. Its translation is CASSSGLNNEQFF.

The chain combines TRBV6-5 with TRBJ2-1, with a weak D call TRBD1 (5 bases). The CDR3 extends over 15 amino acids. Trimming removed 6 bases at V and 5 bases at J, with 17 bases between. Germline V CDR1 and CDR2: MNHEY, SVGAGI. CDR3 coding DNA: TGTGCCAGCAGGGCAGGGTCCGCGTTAAACAATGAGCAGTTCTTC. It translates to CASRAGSALNNEQFF.

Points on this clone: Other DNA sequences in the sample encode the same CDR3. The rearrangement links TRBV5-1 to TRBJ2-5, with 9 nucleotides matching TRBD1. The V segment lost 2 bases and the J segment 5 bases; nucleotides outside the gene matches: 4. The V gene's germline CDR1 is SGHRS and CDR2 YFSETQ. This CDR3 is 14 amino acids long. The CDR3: CASSFTGGGETQYF. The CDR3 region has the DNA TGCGCCAGCAGCTTTACAGGGGGCGGGGAGACCCAGTACTTC.

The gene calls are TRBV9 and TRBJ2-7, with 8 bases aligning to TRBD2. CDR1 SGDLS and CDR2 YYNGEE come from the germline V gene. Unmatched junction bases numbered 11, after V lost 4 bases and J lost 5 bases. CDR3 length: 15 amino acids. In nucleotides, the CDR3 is TGTGCCAGCAGCATGCAAGCGGGAGTGCTTGACGAGCAGTACTTC. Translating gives CASSMQAGVLDEQYF.

DNA for the CDR3: TGTGCCAGCACGCGAAGGACAGGGGGGGATTATGGCTACACCTTC. Residues: CASTRRTGGDYGYTF. The rearrangement joins TRBV6-5 to TRBJ1-2, with 10 bases that match TRBD1. V was pared by 7 bases and J by 5 bases, with 10 bases of the junction left unmatched. Germline lookup yields CDR1 MNHEY and CDR2 SVGAGI. CDR3 length: 15 residues.

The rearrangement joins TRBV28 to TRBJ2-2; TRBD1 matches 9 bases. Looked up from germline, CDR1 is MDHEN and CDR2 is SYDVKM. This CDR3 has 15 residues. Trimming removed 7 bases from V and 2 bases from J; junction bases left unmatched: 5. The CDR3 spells CASIPGQGNTGELFF. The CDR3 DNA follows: TGTGCCAGCATCCCGGGACAGGGAAACACCGGGGAGCTGTTTTTT.

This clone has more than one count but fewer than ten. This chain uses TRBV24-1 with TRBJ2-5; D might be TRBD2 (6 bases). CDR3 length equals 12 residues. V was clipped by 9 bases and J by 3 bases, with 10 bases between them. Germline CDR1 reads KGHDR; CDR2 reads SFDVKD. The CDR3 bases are TGTGCCACCCGCGGGGCAGAAGAGACCCAGTACTTC. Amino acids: CATRGAEETQYF.

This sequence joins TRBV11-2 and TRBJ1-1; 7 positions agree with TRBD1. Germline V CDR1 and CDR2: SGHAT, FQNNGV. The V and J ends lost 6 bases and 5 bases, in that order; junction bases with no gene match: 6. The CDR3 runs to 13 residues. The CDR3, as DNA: TGTGCCAGCAGTTCGACAGGGTCGACTGAAGCTTTCTTT. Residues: CASSSTGSTEAFF.

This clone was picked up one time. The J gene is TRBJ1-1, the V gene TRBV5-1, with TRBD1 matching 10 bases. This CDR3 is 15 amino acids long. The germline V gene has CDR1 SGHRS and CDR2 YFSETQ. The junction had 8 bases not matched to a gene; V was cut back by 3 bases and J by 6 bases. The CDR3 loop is CASSSGTGALSEAFF. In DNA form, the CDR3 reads TGCGCCAGCAGCTCCGGGACAGGGGCTCTATCTGAAGCTTTCTTT. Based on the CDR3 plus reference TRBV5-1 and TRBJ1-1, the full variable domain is KAGVTQTPRYLIKTRGQQVTLSCSPISGHRSVSWYQQTPGQGLQFLFEYFSETQRNKGNFPGRFSGRQFSNSRSEMNVSTLELGDSALYLCASSSGTGALSEAFFGQGTRLTVV.

CDR3 in DNA: TGCGCCAGCAGCCAAGTCCTACTTTACGGTGAAGCTTTCTTT. It specifies CASSQVLLYGEAFF. The chain links TRBV4-3 to TRBJ1-1, with D hard to call. Germline CDR1 is LGHNA and CDR2 is YSLEER. This CDR3 has 14 residues. V was pared by 1 base and J by 7 bases, with 13 bases between.

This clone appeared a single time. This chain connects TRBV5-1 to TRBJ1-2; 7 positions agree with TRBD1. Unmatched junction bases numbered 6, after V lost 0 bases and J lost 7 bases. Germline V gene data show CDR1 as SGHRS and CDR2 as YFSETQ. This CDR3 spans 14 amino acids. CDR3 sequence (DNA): TGCGCCAGCAGCTTGGAGACAGGGATGATTGGCTACACCTTC. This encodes CASSLETGMIGYTF.